Each of the 17 T cell receptor beta chains below was sequenced from the same sample in a study of shared clonotypes between healthy human individuals. Here immunoSEQ multiplex PCR was the method, and the copy in TCRdb shows in-frame clones only, minus some. The data show some 1.1 million clones, around 77% seen once. The sequenced sample consisted of memory CD4+ T cells from PBMCs. Described subset: CD45RA-negative fraction. The receptor source for this set is a man between 18 and 29 years old in good health. Some clones in this sample may be carry-over from other donors' samples.

The V gene is TRBV9, the J gene TRBJ2-2, with D possibly being TRBD1 (5 bases). This CDR3 is 16 amino acids long. CDR1 and CDR2 from the germline V gene are SGDLS and YYNGEE. Trimming removed 2 bases from V and 2 bases from J, with 13 bases in between. The CDR3 nucleotides read TGTGCCAGCAGCGTTTCGCCAGGGATCAACACCGGGGAGCTGTTTTTT. This encodes CASSVSPGINTGELFF.

The chain links TRBV7-2 to TRBJ2-7, with 11 bases that match TRBD2. The junction had 5 bases not matched to a gene; V was cut back by 3 bases and J by 1 base. The V gene's germline CDR1 is SGHTA and CDR2 FQGNSA. CDR3 length: 16 amino acids. For the CDR3, the DNA is TGTGCCAGCAGCTTGGGACTAGCGGCCCTTTCCTACGAGCAGTACTTC. Translating it yields CASSLGLAALSYEQYF. Together with reference TRBV7-2 and TRBJ2-7, the CDR3 gives the full variable domain: GAGVSQSPSNKVTEKGKDVELRCDPISGHTALYWYRQSLGQGLEFLIYFQGNSAPDKSGLPSDRFSAERTGGSVSTLTIQRTQQEDSAVYLCASSLGLAALSYEQYFGPGTRLTVT.

This clone was recorded at least ten times. This same CDR3 is encoded by further DNA sequences in the sample. This chain uses TRBV7-8 with TRBJ1-2; D not resolved. The CDR3 consists of 14 residues. Germline values: CDR1 SGHVS, CDR2 FQNEAQ. Trimming left V 0 bases short and J 0 bases short, with 5 bases between. The DNA of the CDR3 is TGTGCCAGCAGCTTAGCGAGGCCTAACTATGGCTACACCTTC. Translation gives CASSLARPNYGYTF.

The J gene is TRBJ2-5, the V gene TRBV9, with D unresolved. From germline, CDR1 is SGDLS and CDR2 YYNGEE. The length of the CDR3 is 14 residues. The ends were cut back, 4 bases at V and 2 bases at J, with 12 bases in the middle. The DNA for the CDR3 is TGTGCCAGCAGCCCCGGTTCGTGGCAAGAGACCCAGTACTTC. Protein: CASSPGSWQETQYF.

The V call is TRBV10-3, the J call TRBJ2-7; D is perhaps TRBD1 (6 bases). CDR3 length: 16 amino acids. V gave up 7 bases and J gave up 3 bases, with 22 bases separating them. Germline V gene data show CDR1 as ENHRY and CDR2 as SYGVKD. The CDR3 reads CAITTGPIYSSYEQYF. CDR3 DNA: TGTGCCATCACGACAGGACCCATTTATAGCAGCTACGAGCAGTACTTC.

This chain links TRBV7-2 with TRBJ2-7, with 10 bases lining up with TRBD2. Trimming took 1 base from V and 2 from J; bases not matched to a gene: 5. Germline CDR1 reads SGHTA; CDR2 reads FQGNSA. The CDR3 runs to 16 residues. CDR3 protein: CASSLGVSGRPYEQYF. For the CDR3, the DNA is TGTGCCAGCAGCTTAGGGGTTAGCGGGAGGCCCTACGAGCAGTACTTC.

The chain employs TRBV7-6 and TRBJ1-1; D perhaps matches TRBD1 (6 bases). Germline CDR1 SGHVS, CDR2 FNYEAQ. Trimming took 5 bases from V and 4 from J, leaving 20 bases between them. The CDR3 extends over 16 amino acids. CDR3 sequence reads: CASSQMGRGAATEAFF. For the CDR3, the DNA is TGTGCCAGCAGCCAGATGGGGAGGGGGGCGGCCACTGAAGCTTTCTTT.

This clone has more than one count but fewer than ten. The rearrangement uses TRBV5-4 and TRBJ2-3; TRBD2 might be the D (5 bases). From germline, CDR1 is SGHNT and CDR2 YYREEE (reference sequence). This CDR3 comprises 18 residues. Trimming removed 1 base at V and 0 bases at J, with 18 bases between. The CDR3 nucleotides read TGTGCCAGCAGCTTGTCGGGAATTGGCGGCGGCAGCACAGATACGCAGTATTTT. It specifies CASSLSGIGGGSTDTQYF.

The chain uses TRBV6-4 and TRBJ2-1; 7 bases agree with TRBD1. CDR3 size: 16 residues. The V gene's germline CDR1 is MRHNA and CDR2 SNTAGT. Unmatched junction bases numbered 4, after V lost 0 bases and J lost 2 bases. This CDR3 reads CASSDSRTGAYNEQFF. The CDR3 coding sequence is TGTGCCAGCAGTGACTCGAGAACAGGGGCCTACAATGAGCAGTTCTTC.

The chain employs TRBV7-2 and TRBJ1-4; perhaps TRBD1 as D (6 bases). Trimming pared 5 bases from V and 0 bases from J, leaving 16 bases between. The germline CDR1 and CDR2 sequences are SGHTA and FQGNSA. This CDR3 region has 17 residues. CDR3 residues: CASSRDTPYSTNEKLFF. DNA for the CDR3: TGTGCCAGCAGCCGGGACACGCCTTACTCAACTAATGAAAAACTGTTTTTT.

In regard to this clone: The sample holds other DNA sequences that translate to the same CDR3. V usage is TRBV7-3 and J usage is TRBJ2-5, with D unclear. Trimming removed 1 base at V and 2 bases at J, with 5 bases between. Germline V CDR1 and CDR2: SGHTA, FQGTGA. The CDR3 sequence is 13 residues long. The CDR3 spells CASSLRAQETQYF. CDR3 nucleotides: TGTGCCAGCAGCTTAAGGGCACAAGAGACCCAGTACTTC. Full variable domain (missing parts from reference TRBV7-3 and TRBJ2-5): GAGVSQTPSNKVTEKGKYVELRCDPISGHTALYWYRQSLGQGPEFLIYFQGTGAADDSGLPNDRFFAVRPEGSVSTLKIQRTERGDSAVYLCASSLRAQETQYFGPGTRLLVL.

This chain links TRBV5-1 with TRBJ2-1, with D possibly TRBD2 on 5 matching bases. V lost 0 bases and J 7 bases, leaving 14 bases between the germline ends. Germline V CDR1 and CDR2: SGHRS, YFSETQ. CDR3 length equals 15 residues. The CDR3 loop is CASSLVSSAGNEQFF. The CDR3 DNA reads TGCGCCAGCAGCTTGGTGAGTAGCGCTGGGAATGAGCAGTTCTTC.

V gene TRBV13 combines with J gene TRBJ1-1; D unclear. Germline CDR1 PRHDT, CDR2 FYEKMQ (reference sequence). CDR3 size: 12 residues. Trimming took 2 bases from V and 5 from J, leaving 6 bases between them. CDR3 sequence reads: CASSLRRTEAFF. In nucleotides, the CDR3 is TGTGCCAGCAGCTTACGAAGGACTGAAGCTTTCTTT.

This chain connects TRBV10-3 to TRBJ2-7; D unresolved. This CDR3 has 16 amino acids. The ends were cut back, 4 bases at V and 1 base at J, with 17 bases in the middle. Germline assignment: CDR1 ENHRY and CDR2 SYGVKD. CDR3 in amino acids: CAISGFSGSRSYEQYF. CDR3 nucleotides: TGTGCCATCAGTGGGTTCTCGGGCTCCCGATCCTACGAGCAGTACTTC.

The CDR3 loop reads CASSLDRHSGNTIYF. The CDR3 bases are TGTGCCAGCAGCTTGGACAGGCACTCTGGAAACACCATATATTTT. The chain employs TRBV6-5 and TRBJ1-3, with 7 bases matching TRBD1. CDR1 MNHEY and CDR2 SVGAGI come from the germline V gene. Trimming took 6 bases from V and 0 from J; bases not matched to a gene: 5. The CDR3 totals 15 residues.

This clone was picked up one time. This CDR3 reads CSVVTGGYEQFF. The CDR3 DNA is TGCAGCGTTGTAACGGGAGGCTATGAGCAGTTCTTC. V gene TRBV29-1 combines with J gene TRBJ2-1, with TRBD2 matching over 7 bases. V dropped 4 bases and J dropped 8; count of bases not matched to a gene: 5. The length of the CDR3 is 12 residues. Germline CDR1 and CDR2: SQVTM and ANQGSEA.

The chain employs TRBV10-3 and TRBJ1-5, with TRBD1 as a possible D gene (6 bases). V lost 6 bases, J lost 7 bases, and 13 bases lay in between. CDR3 length: 13 amino acids. CDR1 is ENHRY, CDR2 SYGVKD, per germline. DNA of the CDR3: TGTGCCATCAGACCACAGGGAGACCAGCCCCAGCATTTT. This gives the protein CAIRPQGDQPQHF.